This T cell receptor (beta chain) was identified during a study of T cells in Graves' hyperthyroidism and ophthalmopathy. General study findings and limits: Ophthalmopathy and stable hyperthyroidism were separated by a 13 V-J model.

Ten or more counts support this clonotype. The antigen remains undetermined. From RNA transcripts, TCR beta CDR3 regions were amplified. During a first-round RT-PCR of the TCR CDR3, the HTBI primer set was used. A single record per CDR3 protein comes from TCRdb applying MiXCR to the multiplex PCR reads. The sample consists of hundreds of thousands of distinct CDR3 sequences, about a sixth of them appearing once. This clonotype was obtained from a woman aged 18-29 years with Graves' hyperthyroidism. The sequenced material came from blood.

As DNA, the CDR3 is TGTGCCAGCACGGACAGGGTAGGCCCCTACGAGCAGTACTTC. Amino acid sequence: CASTDRVGPYEQYF. The V call is TRBV7-8, the J call TRBJ2-7, with 8 bases matching TRBD1. The CDR3 covers 14 residues. Germline V CDR1 and CDR2: SGHVS, FQNEAQ. V shed 7 bases and J 2 bases; nucleotides not matched to a gene: 7.